This is a list of T cell receptor beta chains from one sample in a study of cytomegalovirus exposure and HLA in healthy donors. Assay: immunoSEQ multiplex PCR; the TCRdb copy retains only in-frame clones and omits some. The top ten clones hold roughly 1% of a sample with roughly 200,000 clones, about 89% of them seen once. The sequenced sample was PBMCs. The source of these receptors is a woman aged 18 to 35 in good health and CMV-seronegative. The CDR3 runs from the conserved cysteine through the conserved F or W. The D gene is left open where the match is weak. Clone size, where shown, is once, few, many, or a class for clones that have expanded.

CDR3 protein	CDR3 DNA	V gene	clone size	D gene	J gene
CASSQHRGPYEQYF	TGTGCCAGCAGCCAACACAGGGGGCCCTACGAGCAGTACTTC	TRBV4-2	NA	TRBD1	TRBJ2-7
CASRRNQGRGSYNSPLHF	TGTGCCAGCAGGCGTAATCAGGGGAGAGGGTCCTATAATTCACCCCTCCACTTT	TRBV27	NA	NA	TRBJ1-6
CASRLVIGIFKQYF	TGTGCAAGTCGCTTAGTCATCGGGATTTTTAAACAGTACTTC	TRBV12-2	once	NA	TRBJ2-5
CASSYTPGRPVYGYTF	TGTGCCAGCAGTTATACCCCAGGCAGGCCCGTCTATGGCTACACCTTC	TRBV6-5	NA	NA	TRBJ1-2
CASSDPLRGGNEQFF	TGTGCCAGCAGTGATCCTTTACGGGGGGGCAATGAGCAGTTCTTC	TRBV25-1	NA	TRBD2	TRBJ2-1
CAWRNRHLRQFF	TGTGCCTGGAGAAACCGACACCTCAGGCAGTTCTTC	TRBV30	NA	NA	TRBJ2-1
CASSQDVLRGNIQYF	TGCGCCAGCAGCCAAGACGTTTTGCGGGGGAACATTCAGTACTTC	TRBV4-1	NA	TRBD2	TRBJ2-4
CASSQVGNTGELFF	TGCGCCAGCAGCCAGGTGGGGAACACCGGGGAGCTGTTTTTT	TRBV5-1	NA	NA	TRBJ2-2
CASSSLAGEAYEQYF	TGTGCCAGTAGTAGCCTAGCGGGAGAAGCCTACGAGCAGTACTTC	TRBV19	NA	TRBD2	TRBJ2-7
CASSLGGRALFEQFF	TGTGCCAGCAGCTTAGGCGGGAGGGCCTTATTTGAGCAGTTCTTC	TRBV7-8	NA	TRBD2	TRBJ2-1
CASSLQGMNYEQYF	TGCGCCAGCAGCTTGCAGGGGATGAACTACGAGCAGTACTTC	TRBV5-1	NA	NA	TRBJ2-7